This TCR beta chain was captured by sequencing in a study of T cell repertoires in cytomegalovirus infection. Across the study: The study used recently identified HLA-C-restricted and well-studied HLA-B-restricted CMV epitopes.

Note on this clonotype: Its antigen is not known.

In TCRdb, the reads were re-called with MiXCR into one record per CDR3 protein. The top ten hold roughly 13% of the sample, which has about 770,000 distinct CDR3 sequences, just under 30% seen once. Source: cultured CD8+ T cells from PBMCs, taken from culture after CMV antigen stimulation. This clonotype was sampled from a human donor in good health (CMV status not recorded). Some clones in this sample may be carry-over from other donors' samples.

CDR3: CASGTGPHTQYF. The CDR3 DNA reads TGTGCCAGCGGGACAGGCCCCCATACGCAGTATTTT. This sequence joins TRBV6-5 and TRBJ2-3, with 8 nucleotides matching TRBD1. After removal of 8 bases from V and 7 bases from J, the junction contained 5 bases not matched to a gene. Germline values: CDR1 MNHEY, CDR2 SVGAGI. The CDR3 contains 12 residues.